One and the same sample provided the 18 T cell receptor beta chains below, sequenced in a study of technical replicates of blood from several donors. Measured with immunoSEQ multiplex PCR; TCRdb has only the in-frame clones, and not every one. Seen here are about 59,000 clones, 93% observed once, and the top ten hold about 3.9%. The source material was PBMCs. Receptors originate from a human donor in good health. Some clones in this sample may be carry-over from other donors' samples.

The chain has TRBV9 and TRBJ2-5; TRBD2 matches at 9 bases. The CDR3 is made up of 14 amino acids. Per the germline V gene, CDR1 is SGDLS and CDR2 is YYNGEE. V lost 0 bases and J lost 3; bases outside the gene matches: 0. The CDR3 loop reads CASSVVAGEETQYF. CDR3 nucleotides: TGTGCCAGCAGCGTAGTAGCGGGAGAAGAGACCCAGTACTTC. The variable domain in full, completed from reference TRBV9 and TRBJ2-5, reads DSGVTQTPKHLITATGQRVTLRCSPRSGDLSVYWYQQSLDQGLQFLIQYYNGEERAKGNILERFSAQQFPDLHSELNLSSLELGDSALYFCASSVVAGEETQYFGPGTRLLVL.

V gene TRBV11-3 combines with J gene TRBJ2-6; TRBD1 agrees at 8 bases. V lost 6 bases to trimming and J lost 1 base; unmatched junction nucleotides: 8. The CDR3 is 17 amino acids. Germline V gene sequence: CDR1 SGHNT, CDR2 YENEEA. In DNA form, the CDR3 reads TGTGCCAGCAGTCCCGGGACAGGCTTATCTGGGGCCAACGTCCTGACTTTC. Translating gives CASSPGTGLSGANVLTF.

V and J are TRBV4-3 and TRBJ2-7; 12 bases match TRBD2. The germline CDR1 and CDR2 sequences are LGHNA and YSLEER. The CDR3 loop spans 15 amino acids. V lost 5 bases, J lost 0 bases, and 2 bases stayed unmatched. In DNA, the CDR3 is TGCGCCAGCAGCAAGACTAGCGGGGGCTCCTACGAGCAGTACTTC. Residues: CASSKTSGGSYEQYF.

The table lists this clone with a count of one. The chain carries TRBV6-1 and TRBJ2-7, with TRBD1 as a possible D gene (6 bases). Germline CDR1 MNHNS, CDR2 SASEGT. Trimming stripped 10 bases from V and 7 bases from J, with 26 bases between. The CDR3 totals 15 residues. This chain's CDR3 is CATQGGLRVSWEQYF. The CDR3 DNA reads as TGTGCCACTCAAGGGGGTCTGAGGGTTTCCTGGGAGCAGTACTTC.

This chain connects TRBV5-6 to TRBJ1-2, with unresolved D. In germline, CDR1 is SGHDT, CDR2 YYEEEE. This CDR3 contains 13 residues. V lost 0 bases and J 2 bases, leaving 5 bases between the germline ends. The CDR3 region has the DNA TGTGCCAGCAGCTTGGAACAGAACTATGGCTACACCTTC. Translation: CASSLEQNYGYTF. The variable domain in full, completed from reference TRBV5-6 and TRBJ1-2, reads DAGVTQSPTHLIKTRGQQVTLRCSPKSGHDTVSWYQQALGQGPQFIFQYYEEEERQRGNFPDRFSGHQFPNYSSELNVNALLLGDSALYLCASSLEQNYGYTFGSGTRLTVV.

This rearrangement joins TRBV29-1 to TRBJ2-3; 7 bases fit TRBD1. Trimming cost V 4 bases and J 0 bases; bases outside gene matches: 4. CDR1 and CDR2 from the germline V gene are SQVTM and ANQGSEA. This CDR3 is built from 14 residues. DNA of the CDR3: TGCAGCGTTGGTAGGGGGCTAAGCACAGATACGCAGTATTTT. Translating gives CSVGRGLSTDTQYF.

J is TRBJ2-7 and V is TRBV5-1, with TRBD1 matching over 8 bases. Germline loops: CDR1 SGHRS, CDR2 YFSETQ. This CDR3 has 19 amino acids. The ends lost 0 bases at V and 0 bases at J; junction bases unmatched: 14. Written as DNA, the CDR3 is TGCGCCAGCAGCTTGGGGACAGGGAGACTCTCGTTGTCCTCCTACGAGCAGTACTTC. Protein product: CASSLGTGRLSLSSYEQYF.

V is TRBV6-5 and J is TRBJ1-1; no reliable D call. CDR1 and CDR2 from the germline V gene are MNHEY and SVGAGI. Trimming took off 2 bases at V and 2 bases at J, with 6 bases between the two ends. CDR3 length equals 13 residues. The CDR3 spells CASSYNTNTEAFF. The CDR3 nucleotides read TGTGCCAGCAGTTACAACACAAACACTGAAGCTTTCTTT.

The chain joins TRBV11-2 to TRBJ1-2, with D possibly matching TRBD1 (5 bases). V was clipped by 5 bases and J by 1 base, with 8 bases between them. Germline V gene data show CDR1 as SGHAT and CDR2 as FQNNGV. The CDR3 is 13 amino acids. The CDR3 nucleotides are TGTGCCAGCAGCACTGACAGTAACTATGGCTACACCTTC. Its protein is CASSTDSNYGYTF. The variable domain in full, with the rest retrieved from reference TRBV11-2 and TRBJ1-2, is EAGVAQSPRYKIIEKRQSVAFWCNPISGHATLYWYQQILGQGPKLLIQFQNNGVVDDSQLPKDRFSAERLKGVDSTLKIQPAKLEDSAVYLCASSTDSNYGYTFGSGTRLTVV.

V is TRBV25-1 and J is TRBJ2-5; D call uncertain. The germline V gene encodes CDR1 MGHDK and CDR2 SYGVNS. The CDR3 totals 13 residues. V gave up 8 bases and J gave up 1 base, with 11 bases separating them. The CDR3 bases are TGTGCCAGCTCGGATGGGCTCCAAGAGACCCAGTACTTC. Its translation is CASSDGLQETQYF.

The V and J genes are TRBV7-3 and TRBJ2-3; 14 bases map to TRBD2. This CDR3 contains 16 residues. V trimming: 5 bases; J trimming: 8 bases; junction bases outside the gene matches: 9. Germline assignment: CDR1 SGHTA and CDR2 FQGTGA. CDR3 region: CASSPQTSGGAGTQYF. DNA for the CDR3: TGTGCCAGCAGCCCACAGACTAGCGGGGGGGCAGGTACGCAGTATTTT.

The DNA for the CDR3 is TGTGCCAGCAGCACACCGCCCCACACAGATACGCAGTATTTT. This sequence encodes CASSTPPHTDTQYF. V gene TRBV7-3 combines with J gene TRBJ2-3; D not resolved. The CDR3 loop spans 14 amino acids. V was cut by 5 bases and J by 2 bases, with 11 bases left in between. Germline values: CDR1 SGHTA, CDR2 FQGTGA.

This chain connects TRBV6-5 to TRBJ2-2; D remains unclear. This CDR3 is 13 amino acids long. The ends were cut back, 5 bases at V and 7 bases at J, with 11 bases in the middle. Germline loops: CDR1 MNHEY, CDR2 SVGAGI. The CDR3 DNA reads as TGTGCCAGCAGTCGCCTCAGTGGCGGGGAGCTGTTTTTT. This codes for CASSRLSGGELFF.

DNA of the CDR3: TGTGCCAGCAGCTTAGGCGGGGGGGGCTATGGCTACACCTTC. Protein product: CASSLGGGGYGYTF. The rearrangement links TRBV7-6 to TRBJ1-2; D might be TRBD1 (5 bases). The germline V gene encodes CDR1 SGHVS and CDR2 FNYEAQ. Trimming left V 1 base short and J 4 bases short, with 10 bases between. The CDR3 runs 14 residues.

The chain recombines TRBV11-2 with TRBJ2-7; D may be TRBD2 (5 bases). V lost 2 bases and J lost 5, with 10 bases in between. This CDR3 is 13 amino acids long. Germline values: CDR1 SGHAT, CDR2 FQNNGV. CDR3 sequence reads: CASSLREGNEQYF. Written as DNA, the CDR3 is TGTGCCAGCAGCTTACGGGAAGGGAACGAGCAGTACTTC.

The chain employs TRBV5-1 and TRBJ2-7, with 11 bases fitting TRBD2. J was trimmed by 3 bases and V by 5 bases; bases with no gene match: 1. This CDR3 comprises 13 residues. Germline V gene data show CDR1 as SGHRS and CDR2 as YFSETQ. The CDR3 bases are TGCGCCAGCAGACTAGCGGGGGTCTACGAGCAGTACTTC. Encoded protein: CASRLAGVYEQYF.

The chain has TRBV6-5 and TRBJ2-1; 8 bases map to TRBD2. This CDR3 contains 12 residues. J was trimmed by 9 bases and V by 7 bases; bases with no gene match: 5. CDR1 and CDR2 from the germline V gene are MNHEY and SVGAGI. CDR3 protein: CASNGLAGEQFF. The CDR3, as DNA: TGTGCCAGCAATGGACTAGCCGGTGAGCAGTTCTTC.

V gene TRBV13 combines with J gene TRBJ2-1; perhaps TRBD1 as D (5 bases). The CDR3 length is 13 residues. Looked up from germline, CDR1 is PRHDT and CDR2 is FYEKMQ (reference sequence). The ends were cut back, 4 bases at V and 7 bases at J, with 11 bases in the middle. CDR3 loop: CASSWEGQNEQFF. In DNA, the CDR3 is TGTGCCAGCAGCTGGGAAGGACAAAATGAGCAGTTCTTC.